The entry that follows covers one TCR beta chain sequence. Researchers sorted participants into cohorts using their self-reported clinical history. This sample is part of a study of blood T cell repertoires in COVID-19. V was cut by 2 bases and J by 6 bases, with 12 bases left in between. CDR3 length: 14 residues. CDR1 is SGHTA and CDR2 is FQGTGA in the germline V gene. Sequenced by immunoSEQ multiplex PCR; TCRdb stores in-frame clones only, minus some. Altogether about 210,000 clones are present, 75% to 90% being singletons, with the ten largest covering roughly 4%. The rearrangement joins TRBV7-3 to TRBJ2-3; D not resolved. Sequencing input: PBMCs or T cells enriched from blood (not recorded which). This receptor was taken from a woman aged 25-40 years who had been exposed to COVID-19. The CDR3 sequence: CASSLRVASDTQYF. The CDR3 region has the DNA TGTGCCAGCAGCTTACGAGTAGCATCGGATACGCAGTATTTT.